The present entry profiles one T cell receptor (beta chain) with its context. Trimming stripped 6 bases from V and 5 bases from J, with 13 bases between. There are 13 residues in the CDR3. CDR1 and CDR2 (germline): KGHSH, LQKENI. Libraries were prepared by immunoSEQ multiplex PCR; TCRdb keeps only in-frame clonotypes and omits some of them. The sample shows about 320,000 clones, roughly 89% of them seen only once. The data originate from a study of blood T cell repertoires in COVID-19. Study-level information: Material from acute and convalescent COVID-19 was sourced from the United States, Italy and Spain. The cDNA or gDNA used as material had been derived from T cells, B-cell-depleted T cells, or PBMCs.

Enrolment of Seattle patients took place during active infection, and they were followed longitudinally. This sequence joins TRBV18 and TRBJ1-2; the D is unclear. Input material: peripheral blood. This clonotype was obtained from a woman in her 30s with COVID-19, enrolled during active disease. The CDR3 region is CASSTGPGYGYTF. CDR3 nucleotide sequence: TGTGCCAGCTCGACCGGGCCGGGATATGGCTACACCTTC.